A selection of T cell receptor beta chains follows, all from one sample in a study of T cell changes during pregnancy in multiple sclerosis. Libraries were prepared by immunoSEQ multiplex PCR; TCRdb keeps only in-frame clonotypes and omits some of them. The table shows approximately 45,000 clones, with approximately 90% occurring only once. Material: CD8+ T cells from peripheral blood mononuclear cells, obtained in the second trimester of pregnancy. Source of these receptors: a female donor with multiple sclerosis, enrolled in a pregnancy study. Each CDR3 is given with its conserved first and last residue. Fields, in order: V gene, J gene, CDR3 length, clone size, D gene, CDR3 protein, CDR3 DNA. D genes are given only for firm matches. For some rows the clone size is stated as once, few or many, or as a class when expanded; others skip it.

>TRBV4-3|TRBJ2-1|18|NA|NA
CASSQVGVVATEYNEQFF
TGCGCCAGCAGCCAAGTGGGAGTGGTAGCAACCGAATACAATGAGCAGTTCTTC
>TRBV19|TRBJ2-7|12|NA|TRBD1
CATKQGAGEEYF
TGTGCCACAAAACAGGGGGCTGGCGAGGAGTACTTC
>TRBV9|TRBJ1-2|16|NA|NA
CASSPPAGAVDYGYTF
TGTGCCAGCAGCCCCCCGGCGGGGGCGGTTGACTATGGCTACACCTTC
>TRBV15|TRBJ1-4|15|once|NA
CATSSFSRLNEKLFF
TGTGCCACCAGCTCCTTCTCGCGGTTGAATGAAAAACTGTTTTTT
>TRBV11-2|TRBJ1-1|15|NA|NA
CASSPSVGVNTEAFF
TGTGCCAGCAGCCCATCTGTAGGGGTGAACACTGAAGCTTTCTTT
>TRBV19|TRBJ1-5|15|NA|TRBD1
CASSWGQDSNQPQHF
TGTGCCAGTAGCTGGGGACAGGACAGCAATCAGCCCCAGCATTTT
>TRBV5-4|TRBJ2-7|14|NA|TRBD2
CASSNLAGDYEQYF
TGTGCCAGCAGCAATCTAGCGGGGGACTACGAGCAGTACTTC
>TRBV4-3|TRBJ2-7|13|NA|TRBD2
CASSPLGGREQYF
TGCGCCAGCAGCCCTTTGGGGGGGAGGGAGCAGTACTTC
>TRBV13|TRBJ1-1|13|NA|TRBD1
CASSLGGQNEAFF
TGTGCCAGCAGCTTGGGGGGACAGAATGAAGCTTTCTTT
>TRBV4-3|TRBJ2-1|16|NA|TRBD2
CASSQEGGGSYNEQFF
TGCGCCAGCAGCCAAGAGGGCGGGGGCTCCTACAATGAGCAGTTCTTC
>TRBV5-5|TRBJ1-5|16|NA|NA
CASGSGAGGSNQPQHF
TGTGCCAGCGGAAGTGGTGCGGGAGGTAGCAATCAGCCCCAGCATTTT
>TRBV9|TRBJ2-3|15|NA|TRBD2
CASRGTNGGTDTQYF
TGTGCCAGCAGGGGGACTAACGGAGGCACAGATACGCAGTATTTT
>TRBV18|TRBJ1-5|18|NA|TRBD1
CASSPPGQGPYSNQPQHF
TGTGCCAGCTCACCACCGGGACAGGGGCCCTATAGCAATCAGCCCCAGCATTTT
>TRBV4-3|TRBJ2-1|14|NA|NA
CASSPGFPANEQFF
TGCGCCAGCAGCCCCGGGTTCCCAGCAAATGAGCAGTTCTTC
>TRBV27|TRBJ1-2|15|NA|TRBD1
CASSFGQGAAYGYTF
TGTGCCAGCAGTTTTGGACAGGGGGCGGCCTATGGCTACACCTTC
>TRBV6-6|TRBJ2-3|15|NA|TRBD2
CASSSSGGLTDTQYF
TGTGCCAGCAGTTCTAGCGGGGGGCTCACAGATACGCAGTATTTT
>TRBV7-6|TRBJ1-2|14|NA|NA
CASSPGGGIYGYTF
TGTGCCAGCAGCCCCGGGGGGGGAATCTATGGCTACACCTTC
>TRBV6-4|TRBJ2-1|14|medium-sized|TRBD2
CASSDAGGYNEQFF
TGTGCCAGCAGTGACGCGGGGGGCTACAATGAGCAGTTCTTC
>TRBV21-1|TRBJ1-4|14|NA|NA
CASSKRTGKEKLFF
TGTGCCAGCAGCAAACGTACAGGGAAGGAAAAACTGTTTTTT
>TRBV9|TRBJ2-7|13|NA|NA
CASRSTSTYEQYF
TGTGCCAGCAGGTCAACCTCTACCTACGAGCAGTACTTC
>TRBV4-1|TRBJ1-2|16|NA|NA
CASSQFSTTANYGYTF
TGCGCCAGCAGCCAATTTTCGACTACAGCGAATTATGGCTACACCTTC
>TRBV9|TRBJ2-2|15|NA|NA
CASSGQASNTGELFF
TGTGCCAGCAGCGGACAGGCTAGTAACACCGGGGAGCTGTTTTTT
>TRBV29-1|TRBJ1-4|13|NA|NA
CSASGVTNEKLFF
TGCAGCGCCTCGGGGGTGACTAATGAAAAACTGTTTTTT
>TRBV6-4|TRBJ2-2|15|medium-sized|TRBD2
CASSEQRGDTGELFF
TGTGCCAGCAGTGAACAACGGGGGGACACCGGGGAGCTGTTTTTT
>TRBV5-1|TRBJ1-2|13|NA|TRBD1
CASSTTGVDGYTF
TGCGCCAGCAGCACTACAGGGGTAGATGGCTACACCTTC
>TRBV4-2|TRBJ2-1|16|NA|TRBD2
CASSYKRGGIDNEQFF
TGTGCCAGCAGCTATAAGCGGGGGGGGATTGACAATGAGCAGTTCTTC
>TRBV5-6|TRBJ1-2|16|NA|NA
CASSLAGGAAHYGYTF
TGTGCCAGCAGCTTGGCCGGAGGGGCGGCTCACTATGGCTACACCTTC
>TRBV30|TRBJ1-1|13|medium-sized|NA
CAWSGGSGTEAFF
TGTGCCTGGAGCGGGGGGTCTGGAACTGAAGCTTTCTTT
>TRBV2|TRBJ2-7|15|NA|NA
CASSERGGELYEQYF
TGTGCCAGCAGTGAAAGAGGTGGTGAACTCTACGAGCAGTACTTC
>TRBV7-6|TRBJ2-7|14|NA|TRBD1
CASSYRTGYYEQYF
TGTGCCAGCAGCTATAGGACAGGATACTACGAGCAGTACTTC
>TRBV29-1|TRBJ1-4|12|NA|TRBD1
CSARDRGEKLFF
TGCAGCGCGCGGGACAGAGGTGAAAAACTGTTTTTT